A selection of T cell receptor beta chains follows, all from one sample in a study of a mutant IDH1 vaccine in newly diagnosed glioma. The protocol was immunoSEQ multiplex PCR, while the TCRdb copy is restricted to in-frame clones and leaves out a portion. Among approximately 82,000 clones listed, more than 80% were seen once. No antigen has been identified for these receptors. The sample in question was PBMCs, obtained from a glioma patient whose treatment included an IDH1 peptide vaccine. The receptors come from a woman in her fifties or sixties with glioma. CDR3s include the opening cysteine and the closing phenylalanine or tryptophan. Each record gives: CDR3 length, V gene, J gene, clone size, D gene, CDR3 DNA, CDR3 protein. D genes are given only for firm matches. For some rows the clone size is stated as once, few or many, or as a class when expanded; others skip it.

length: 12; V: TRBV29-1; J: TRBJ2-2; size: .; D: TRBD1; DNA: TGCAGCGTTGGGCAGGGGGCCGGGGAGCTGTTTTTT; CDR3: CSVGQGAGELFF
length: 13; V: TRBV11-2; J: TRBJ2-1; size: .; D: .; DNA: TGTGCCAGCAGCTTAGGTCTGAGCTCAGAGCAGTTCTTC; CDR3: CASSLGLSSEQFF
length: 15; V: TRBV28; J: TRBJ2-3; size: few; D: TRBD2; DNA: TGTGCCAGCAGTCCGTCAGCGGGAGGCACAGATACGCAGTATTTT; CDR3: CASSPSAGGTDTQYF
length: 15; V: TRBV12-5; J: TRBJ2-5; size: .; D: .; DNA: TGTGCTAGTTCGTTAGGGTCCAGGCAGCAAGAGACCCAGTACTTC; CDR3: CASSLGSRQQETQYF
length: 13; V: TRBV27; J: TRBJ1-5; size: few; D: .; DNA: TGTGCCAGCAGTCTAAGGGGGGAACAGCCCCAGCATTTT; CDR3: CASSLRGEQPQHF
length: 14; V: TRBV5-6; J: TRBJ2-4; size: .; D: .; DNA: TGTGCCAGCAGCCCGGTTGGATCGGGAAACATTCAGTACTTC; CDR3: CASSPVGSGNIQYF
length: 14; V: TRBV28; J: TRBJ1-2; size: .; D: TRBD1; DNA: TGTGCCAGTTCACCGGGACAGCCTGCATATGGCTACACCTTC; CDR3: CASSPGQPAYGYTF
length: 14; V: TRBV9; J: TRBJ2-1; size: .; D: .; DNA: TGTGCCAGCAGCGTAGTCTCCTCCTACAATGAGCAGTTCTTC; CDR3: CASSVVSSYNEQFF
length: 14; V: TRBV11-2; J: TRBJ1-3; size: .; D: .; DNA: TGTGCCAGCACAACCCCCAGCTCTGGAAACACCATATATTTT; CDR3: CASTTPSSGNTIYF
length: 13; V: TRBV27; J: TRBJ2-2; size: .; D: .; DNA: TGTGCCAGCAGATTTAGGCGCACCGGGGAGCTGTTTTTT; CDR3: CASRFRRTGELFF
length: 12; V: TRBV19; J: TRBJ1-4; size: .; D: .; DNA: TGTGCCAGTCAAGGGGGAGAAGAAAAACTGTTTTTT; CDR3: CASQGGEEKLFF
length: 13; V: TRBV6-1; J: TRBJ2-2; size: .; D: .; DNA: TGTGCCAGCAGTGAATCCCGCCCAGGGGAGCTGTTTTTT; CDR3: CASSESRPGELFF
length: 15; V: TRBV28; J: TRBJ2-5; size: .; D: TRBD1; DNA: TGTGCCAGCAGCTGGTCCGGGACAGGGGACGAGACCCAGTACTTC; CDR3: CASSWSGTGDETQYF
length: 17; V: TRBV4-2; J: TRBJ2-3; size: .; D: TRBD2; DNA: TGTGCCAGCAGCCAAGATTTGTCCGGGAGGGGCACAGATACGCAGTATTTT; CDR3: CASSQDLSGRGTDTQYF
length: 14; V: TRBV11-2; J: TRBJ2-2; size: once; D: .; DNA: TGTGCCAGCAGCTTAGGGGGGGACACCGGGGAGCTGTTTTTT; CDR3: CASSLGGDTGELFF
length: 14; V: TRBV27; J: TRBJ2-1; size: .; D: .; DNA: TGTGCCAGCAGAGAACTAGCTGAGTACAATGAGCAGTTCTTC; CDR3: CASRELAEYNEQFF
length: 12; V: TRBV6-1; J: TRBJ1-2; size: .; D: .; DNA: TGTGCCAGCACAAGGCCCGACTATGGCTACACCTTC; CDR3: CASTRPDYGYTF
length: 15; V: TRBV4-1; J: TRBJ1-6; size: .; D: TRBD1; DNA: TGCGCCAGCAGCCAAGGGTGGGACAGAAATTCACCCCTCCACTTT; CDR3: CASSQGWDRNSPLHF
length: 15; V: TRBV27; J: TRBJ2-2; size: once; D: TRBD1; DNA: TGTGCCAGCAGTCCACGGACAGGGCCCACCGGGGAGCTGTTTTTT; CDR3: CASSPRTGPTGELFF
length: 16; V: TRBV11-2; J: TRBJ2-5; size: .; D: TRBD2; DNA: TGTGCCAGCAGCCAGGGACTAGCGGGGCCCCAAGAGACCCAGTACTTC; CDR3: CASSQGLAGPQETQYF
length: 16; V: TRBV7-3; J: TRBJ2-3; size: .; D: .; DNA: TGTGCCAGCAGCTTATTCAGCATCCCTAACACAGATACGCAGTATTTT; CDR3: CASSLFSIPNTDTQYF
length: 13; V: TRBV11-2; J: TRBJ1-5; size: .; D: .; DNA: TGTGCCAGCAGCTTAGATGGCAATCAGCCCCAGCATTTT; CDR3: CASSLDGNQPQHF
length: 14; V: TRBV6-5; J: TRBJ2-2; size: .; D: .; DNA: TGTGCCAGCAGTTACGACAGCGGAACCGGGGAGCTGTTTTTT; CDR3: CASSYDSGTGELFF
length: 13; V: TRBV21-1; J: TRBJ2-1; size: .; D: .; DNA: TGTGCCAGCAGCAACAGGGGGCGGAATGAGCAGTTCTTC; CDR3: CASSNRGRNEQFF
length: 15; V: TRBV9; J: TRBJ2-1; size: .; D: .; DNA: TGTGCCAGCAGCGTAGGCGGGACAGATTACAATGAGCAGTTCTTC; CDR3: CASSVGGTDYNEQFF
length: 11; V: TRBV5-1; J: TRBJ2-3; size: .; D: .; DNA: TGCGCCAGCAGCGACACAGATACGCAGTATTTT; CDR3: CASSDTDTQYF
length: 12; V: TRBV7-9; J: TRBJ2-1; size: .; D: .; DNA: TGTGCCAGCAGCTTATTCGCAACCGAGCAGTTCTTC; CDR3: CASSLFATEQFF
length: 13; V: TRBV2; J: TRBJ2-5; size: .; D: .; DNA: TGTGCCAGCAGTATCCTAGGGGTTGAGACCCAGTACTTC; CDR3: CASSILGVETQYF
length: 15; V: TRBV4-1; J: TRBJ2-7; size: once; D: .; DNA: TGCGCCAGCAGCCAGACCTGGGGGGACCTCACCGAGCAGTACTTC; CDR3: CASSQTWGDLTEQYF
length: 11; V: TRBV15; J: TRBJ2-7; size: .; D: .; DNA: TGTGCCACCAGCCAGGACTACGAGCAGTACTTC; CDR3: CATSQDYEQYF
length: 14; V: TRBV19; J: TRBJ2-7; size: .; D: .; DNA: TGTGCCAGTAGTATCTATCCCCTGGACGGCGGGCAGTACTTC; CDR3: CASSIYPLDGGQYF
length: 18; V: TRBV29-1; J: TRBJ2-3; size: once; D: TRBD1; DNA: TGCAGCGTTGAAGATCTTCGGGCAGGGGGCGCATACACAGATACGCAGTATTTT; CDR3: CSVEDLRAGGAYTDTQYF
length: 15; V: TRBV2; J: TRBJ1-5; size: .; D: .; DNA: TGTGCCAGCAGTCCCGGGACGGTAGTCTATCAGCCCCAGCATTTT; CDR3: CASSPGTVVYQPQHF
length: 17; V: TRBV28; J: TRBJ1-1; size: .; D: TRBD1; DNA: TGTGCCAGCAGCCCTTGGACAGGGGGACTCATGAACACTGAAGCTTTCTTT; CDR3: CASSPWTGGLMNTEAFF
length: 16; V: TRBV6-6; J: TRBJ2-1; size: .; D: TRBD2; DNA: TGTGCCAGCAGTTACCCGACTAGCGGGAGACGTAATGAGCAGTTCTTC; CDR3: CASSYPTSGRRNEQFF
length: 16; V: TRBV7-9; J: TRBJ1-5; size: .; D: .; DNA: TGTGCCAGCAGCTCATCGGACAGACGGTTGAATCAGCCCCAGCATTTT; CDR3: CASSSSDRRLNQPQHF
length: 20; V: TRBV19; J: TRBJ1-1; size: .; D: .; DNA: TGTGCCAGTAGATCGAAAATTCAGACAGAAATTCATCGGGGGAACACTGAAGCTTTCTTT; CDR3: CASRSKIQTEIHRGNTEAFF
length: 11; V: TRBV12-5; J: TRBJ2-1; size: .; D: .; DNA: TGTGCTAGTGGCCCCTACAATGAGCAGTTCTTC; CDR3: CASGPYNEQFF
length: 15; V: TRBV7-8; J: TRBJ2-1; size: .; D: TRBD2; DNA: TGTGCCAGCAGCTTAACCCGGGACTACTACAATGAGCAGTTCTTC; CDR3: CASSLTRDYYNEQFF
length: 12; V: TRBV2; J: TRBJ1-3; size: .; D: .; DNA: TGTGCCAGCAGAGGAACTGGAAACACCATATATTTT; CDR3: CASRGTGNTIYF
length: 16; V: TRBV28; J: TRBJ1-5; size: .; D: .; DNA: TGTGCCAGCAGTTTTCTCTCAGGAACTAGCAATCAGCCCCAGCATTTT; CDR3: CASSFLSGTSNQPQHF
length: 15; V: TRBV5-1; J: TRBJ1-1; size: few; D: .; DNA: TGCGCCAGCAGCTTGGGACGCGGTATGAACACTGAAGCTTTCTTT; CDR3: CASSLGRGMNTEAFF
length: 14; V: TRBV5-1; J: TRBJ2-1; size: .; D: TRBD1; DNA: TGCGCCAGCAGTTACGGGACAGGGGGCAATGAGCAGTTCTTC; CDR3: CASSYGTGGNEQFF
length: 14; V: TRBV5-1; J: TRBJ1-4; size: .; D: TRBD1; DNA: TGCGCCAGCAGCCAACTGACAGGGGGGGAAAAACTGTTTTTT; CDR3: CASSQLTGGEKLFF
length: 17; V: TRBV18; J: TRBJ2-3; size: .; D: TRBD2; DNA: TGTGCCAGCTCACCGAGACAGCTAGCGGGAGAAGGAGATACGCAGTATTTT; CDR3: CASSPRQLAGEGDTQYF